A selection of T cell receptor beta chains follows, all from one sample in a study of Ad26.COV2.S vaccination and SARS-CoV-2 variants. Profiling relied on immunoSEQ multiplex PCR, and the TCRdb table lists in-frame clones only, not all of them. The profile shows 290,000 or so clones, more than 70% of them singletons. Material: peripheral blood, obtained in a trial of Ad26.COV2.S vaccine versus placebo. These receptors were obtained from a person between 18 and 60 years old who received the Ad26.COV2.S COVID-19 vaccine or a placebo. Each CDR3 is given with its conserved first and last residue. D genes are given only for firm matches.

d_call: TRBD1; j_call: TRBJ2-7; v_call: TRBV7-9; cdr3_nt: TGTGCCAGCAGCTTATGGGACAGGGTGTACGAGCAGTACTTC; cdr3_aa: CASSLWDRVYEQYF
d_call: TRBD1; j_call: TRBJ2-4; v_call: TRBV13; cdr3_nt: TGTGCCAGCAGCTTAGGAGACGGACAGGGGGGATTAAACATTCAGTACTTC; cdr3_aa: CASSLGDGQGGLNIQYF
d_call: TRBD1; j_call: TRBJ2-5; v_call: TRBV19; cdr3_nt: TGTGCCAGTAGTATCAGGCAGGGGGCCTTTAGTCCTCAAGAGACCCAGTACTTC; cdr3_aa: CASSIRQGAFSPQETQYF
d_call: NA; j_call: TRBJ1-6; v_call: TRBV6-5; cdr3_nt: TGTGCCAGCAGTTACCGTGGGGGGGATAATTCACCCCTCCACTTT; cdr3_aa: CASSYRGGDNSPLHF
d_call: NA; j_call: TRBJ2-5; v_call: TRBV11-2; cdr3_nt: TGTGCCAGCAGCTTAGGGAGCAGGTCGGGCAAGGAGACCCAGTACTTC; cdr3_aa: CASSLGSRSGKETQYF
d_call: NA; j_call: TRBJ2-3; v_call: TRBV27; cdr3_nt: TGTGCCAGCAGCCTTGAGGGGCTTTGGGGCACAGATACGCAGTATTTT; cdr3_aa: CASSLEGLWGTDTQYF
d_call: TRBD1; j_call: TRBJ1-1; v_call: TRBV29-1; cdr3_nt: TGCAAATGCGGAGGGACAGGGAACACTGAAGCTTTCTTT; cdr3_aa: CKCGGTGNTEAFF
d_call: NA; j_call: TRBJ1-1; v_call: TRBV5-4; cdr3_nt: TGTGCCAGCAGCTTGGGACTGATGAACACTGAAGCTTTCTTT; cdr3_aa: CASSLGLMNTEAFF
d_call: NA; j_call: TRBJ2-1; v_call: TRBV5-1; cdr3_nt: TGCGCCAGCAGCCCCCGGGTCGCAGGGTGGCAGTTCTTC; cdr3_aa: CASSPRVAGWQFF
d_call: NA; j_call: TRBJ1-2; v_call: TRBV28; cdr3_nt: TGTGCCAGCAGTGGAACAGCTAACTATGGCTACACCTTC; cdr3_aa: CASSGTANYGYTF
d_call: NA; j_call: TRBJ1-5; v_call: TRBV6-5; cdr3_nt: TGTGCCAGCAGCTCCGGACAGATTAATCAGCCCCAGCATTTT; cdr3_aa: CASSSGQINQPQHF